The rows below give T cell receptor beta chains drawn from one sample of a study of graft-versus-host responses after intestinal transplantation. No antigen is known for these receptors. Profiled with immunoSEQ multiplex PCR; TCRdb holds only in-frame clones, not every one. The sample lists 80,000 to 95,000 clones; about 93% were seen once. The material sequenced was unstimulated CD8+ T cells sorted from spleen or lymph node cells, taken before intestinal transplant. The receptors were sampled from a human donor who received an intestinal transplant. CDR3s include the opening cysteine and the closing phenylalanine or tryptophan. The order of the fields is V gene, J gene, clone size, D gene, CDR3 DNA, CDR3 protein. D genes are given only for firm matches. The size entry is marked missing in some rows and otherwise reads once, few, many or a size class.

V: TRBV7-8
J: TRBJ2-3
size: .
D: TRBD1
DNA: TGTGCCAGCAGCATAACCGGGACAGGGAGCACAGATACGCAGTATTTT
CDR3: CASSITGTGSTDTQYF

V: TRBV4-3
J: TRBJ1-1
size: .
D: TRBD1
DNA: TGCGCCAGCAGCCGACGGACAGGGGGGTTAAGAGGGACTGAAGCTTTCTTT
CDR3: CASSRRTGGLRGTEAFF

V: TRBV7-6
J: TRBJ2-7
size: .
D: TRBD1
DNA: TGTGCCAGCAGCTGGGGGGACAGGGGGCAGGAGCAGTACTTC
CDR3: CASSWGDRGQEQYF

V: TRBV27
J: TRBJ2-7
size: once
D: TRBD2
DNA: TGTGCCAGCAGTGCTAGGATGGGCGGGAGCTACGAGCAGTACTTC
CDR3: CASSARMGGSYEQYF

V: TRBV4-3
J: TRBJ1-6
size: .
D: .
DNA: TGCGCCAGCAGCCATCAGGGTTGGAATTCACCCCTCCACTTT
CDR3: CASSHQGWNSPLHF

V: TRBV5-1
J: TRBJ1-1
size: .
D: .
DNA: TGCGCCAGCAGCTTGGTGGTTACAGGTGGGGCGAACACTGAAGCTTTCTTT
CDR3: CASSLVVTGGANTEAFF

V: TRBV7-2
J: TRBJ1-2
size: .
D: TRBD1
DNA: TGTGCCAGCAGCCCCGGGACAGGGACTGGCTACACCTTC
CDR3: CASSPGTGTGYTF

V: TRBV5-5
J: TRBJ2-7
size: .
D: .
DNA: TGTGCCAGCAGCTTGTCGGCGGGCTACGAGCAGTACTTC
CDR3: CASSLSAGYEQYF

V: TRBV2
J: TRBJ1-2
size: .
D: TRBD1
DNA: TGTGCCAGCAGTGCTGTAGTGGGACAGGGAGCCGGCTACACCTTC
CDR3: CASSAVVGQGAGYTF

V: TRBV30
J: TRBJ1-2
size: .
D: TRBD1
DNA: TGTGCTTTATGGCTAGGGACAGGAAATGGCTACACCTTC
CDR3: CALWLGTGNGYTF

V: TRBV19
J: TRBJ2-1
size: .
D: .
DNA: TGTGCCAGTAGTATAGATCCGCGAGGTGAGCAGTTCTTC
CDR3: CASSIDPRGEQFF

V: TRBV10-2
J: TRBJ2-7
size: .
D: TRBD1
DNA: TGCGCCAGCAGTGAACAGGGGGCTTCCTACGAGCAGTACTTC
CDR3: CASSEQGASYEQYF

V: TRBV7-2
J: TRBJ2-5
size: .
D: .
DNA: TGTGCCAGCAGCTTCAGACAGGAGACCTTAGAGACCCAGTACTTC
CDR3: CASSFRQETLETQYF

V: TRBV7-2
J: TRBJ2-1
size: .
D: TRBD2
DNA: TGTGCCAGCAGCCCCGGGACTAGTGATGAGCAGTTCTTC
CDR3: CASSPGTSDEQFF

V: TRBV6-1
J: TRBJ2-1
size: .
D: TRBD1
DNA: TGTGCCAGCAGTGAAAGCAGGGGGAAATCCTACAATGAGCAGTTCTTC
CDR3: CASSESRGKSYNEQFF

V: TRBV27
J: TRBJ2-5
size: .
D: .
DNA: TGTGCCAGCAGCCGCGAAGACCAAGAGACCCAGTACTTC
CDR3: CASSREDQETQYF

V: TRBV30
J: TRBJ1-2
size: .
D: .
DNA: TGTGCCTGGAGTGTAGCGTCGGGGGGCGAGGGCTACACCTTC
CDR3: CAWSVASGGEGYTF

V: TRBV21-1
J: TRBJ2-1
size: .
D: .
DNA: TGTGCCAGCTCTCGCAATGAGCAGTTCTTC
CDR3: CASSRNEQFF

V: TRBV4-1
J: TRBJ1-2
size: .
D: TRBD1
DNA: TGCGCCAGCAGCTTAGAATCCGGGACAGCCGACGATGGCTACACCTTC
CDR3: CASSLESGTADDGYTF

V: TRBV9
J: TRBJ1-4
size: .
D: TRBD1
DNA: TGTGCCAGCAGCGTAGGGGACAGGGACGAAAAACTGTTTTTT
CDR3: CASSVGDRDEKLFF

V: TRBV6-5
J: TRBJ1-6
size: .
D: TRBD1
DNA: TGTGCCAGCAGTTATGAGGGACAGGATAATTCACCCCTCCACTTT
CDR3: CASSYEGQDNSPLHF

V: TRBV19
J: TRBJ2-2
size: .
D: .
DNA: TGTGCCAGTAGTGTTGAGGGAAGAAACACCGGGGAGCTGTTTTTT
CDR3: CASSVEGRNTGELFF

V: TRBV4-3
J: TRBJ2-7
size: .
D: TRBD1
DNA: TGCGCCAGCAGCCAAGATGGGACAGGGACCTACGAGCAGTACTTC
CDR3: CASSQDGTGTYEQYF

V: TRBV14
J: TRBJ2-2
size: .
D: .
DNA: TGTGCCAGCAGCCCAATCGCGAACGGGGAGCTGTTTTTT
CDR3: CASSPIANGELFF

V: TRBV19
J: TRBJ1-3
size: .
D: .
DNA: TGTGCCAGTAGTATAACCGCCTGGGGCGAAGGAAACACCATATATTTT
CDR3: CASSITAWGEGNTIYF

V: TRBV27
J: TRBJ1-5
size: .
D: .
DNA: TGTGCCAGCAGTTACGGGAGCAATCAGCCCCAGCATTTT
CDR3: CASSYGSNQPQHF

V: TRBV2
J: TRBJ2-7
size: few
D: TRBD1
DNA: TGTGCCATACCCGGGACAGGGGACTACGAGCAGTACTTC
CDR3: CAIPGTGDYEQYF

V: TRBV11-2
J: TRBJ2-3
size: .
D: .
DNA: TGTGCCAGCAGCTTCGGGACTTCATCTAGCACAGATACGCAGTATTTT
CDR3: CASSFGTSSSTDTQYF

V: TRBV2
J: TRBJ1-3
size: .
D: .
DNA: TGTGCCAGCAGTGAATGGCAGGGGAGCGGAAACACCATATATTTT
CDR3: CASSEWQGSGNTIYF

V: TRBV4-3
J: TRBJ2-3
size: .
D: .
DNA: TGCGCCAGCAGCCAAGGGGTCCAGGGGACCACAGATACGCAGTATTTT
CDR3: CASSQGVQGTTDTQYF

V: TRBV10-1
J: TRBJ2-7
size: .
D: .
DNA: TGCGCCAGCAGTGAGGGGGGCCCAACGGGGGAGCAGTACTTC
CDR3: CASSEGGPTGEQYF

V: TRBV9
J: TRBJ2-1
size: .
D: .
DNA: TGTGCCAGCAGCCCAGTGGGGGCGGTCTACAATGAGCAGTTCTTC
CDR3: CASSPVGAVYNEQFF

V: TRBV18
J: TRBJ2-5
size: once
D: TRBD1
DNA: TGTGCCAGCTCGCCTCTAAAACAGGGGCCCCAAGAGACCCAGTACTTC
CDR3: CASSPLKQGPQETQYF

V: TRBV6-6
J: TRBJ2-3
size: .
D: TRBD1
DNA: TGTGCCAGCAGCACCGGGACAGGGACAGATACGCAGTATTTT
CDR3: CASSTGTGTDTQYF

V: TRBV11-2
J: TRBJ2-7
size: .
D: TRBD1
DNA: TGTGCCAGCAGCGGAAGCGCGACAGGGCCTTACTCCTACGAGCAGTACTTC
CDR3: CASSGSATGPYSYEQYF

V: TRBV27
J: TRBJ2-7
size: .
D: TRBD1
DNA: TGTGCCAGCAGAGCCCCCGGGACAGGGATCTACGAGCAGTACTTC
CDR3: CASRAPGTGIYEQYF

V: TRBV19
J: TRBJ1-2
size: .
D: .
DNA: TGTGCCAGTAGACCAACATTCCCCGAAGGCTACACCTTC
CDR3: CASRPTFPEGYTF

V: TRBV5-6
J: TRBJ1-4
size: .
D: .
DNA: TGTGCCAGCAGCTTAGGTAGCTCGGCTAATGAAAAACTGTTTTTT
CDR3: CASSLGSSANEKLFF

V: TRBV15
J: TRBJ2-1
size: .
D: TRBD1
DNA: TGTGCCACCAGCAGAGGCGGGACAGGGATCTACAATGAGCAGTTCTTC
CDR3: CATSRGGTGIYNEQFF

V: TRBV4-1
J: TRBJ2-7
size: .
D: TRBD1
DNA: TGCGCCAGCAGCCAGTCCGGGACAGGGGCATGGGAGCAGTACTTC
CDR3: CASSQSGTGAWEQYF

V: TRBV25-1
J: TRBJ2-2
size: .
D: TRBD1
DNA: TGTGCCAGCAGTGCCGGGACAGGTTTAAACACCGGGGAGCTGTTTTTT
CDR3: CASSAGTGLNTGELFF

V: TRBV18
J: TRBJ1-1
size: .
D: TRBD1
DNA: TGTGCCAGCTCACCAACCCCGGGACAGGGGGGAGAAGCTTTCTTT
CDR3: CASSPTPGQGGEAFF

V: TRBV6-5
J: TRBJ1-5
size: .
D: TRBD1
DNA: TGTGCCAGCAGTAGGGACAGGTTGCAGCCCCAGCATTTT
CDR3: CASSRDRLQPQHF

V: TRBV6-5
J: TRBJ2-3
size: .
D: TRBD1
DNA: TGTGCCAGCAGCACAGGGGATCATGGAGATACGCAGTATTTT
CDR3: CASSTGDHGDTQYF

V: TRBV4-1
J: TRBJ1-4
size: .
D: .
DNA: TGCGCCAGCAGCCGTGTTACAGGGTATACTAATGAAAAACTGTTTTTT
CDR3: CASSRVTGYTNEKLFF

V: TRBV6-5
J: TRBJ1-1
size: .
D: .
DNA: TGTGCCAGCAGTTACCGTAGACAGCTGAACACTGAAGCTTTCTTT
CDR3: CASSYRRQLNTEAFF

V: TRBV7-9
J: TRBJ2-7
size: .
D: .
DNA: TGTGCCAGCAGCTTTAATTACTGGGAGCAGTACTTC
CDR3: CASSFNYWEQYF

V: TRBV7-9
J: TRBJ1-2
size: .
D: TRBD1
DNA: TGTGCCAGCAGCTTAGGGGGACAGGGCTACACCTTC
CDR3: CASSLGGQGYTF

V: TRBV4-3
J: TRBJ2-7
size: .
D: .
DNA: TGCGCCAGCAGCCAAGAGAGGCAGTACGAGCAGTACTTC
CDR3: CASSQERQYEQYF

V: TRBV7-2
J: TRBJ1-6
size: .
D: .
DNA: TGTGCCAGCAGCTTAGAACGACAGGAATATAATTCACCCCTCCACTTT
CDR3: CASSLERQEYNSPLHF

V: TRBV7-8
J: TRBJ1-2
size: .
D: .
DNA: TGTGCCAGCAGCTTAGCTGAGGGGGGGCGAAACTATGGCTACACCTTC
CDR3: CASSLAEGGRNYGYTF